Below, 21 T cell receptor beta chains from the same sample are listed, as sequenced in a study of patients and donors after allogeneic stem cell transplantation. TCRdb reprocessed the RT-PCR reads with MiXCR, giving one entry per CDR3 protein. The repertoire includes about 90,000 distinct CDR3 sequences, around 48% of them detected once, and 60% to 75% sits in the top ten. Sequenced sample: blood, either unsorted or a sorted T cell fraction (not recorded which). The receptors originated from a human donor who was either an allogeneic HSCT recipient or a stem cell or donor lymphocyte infusion donor (not recorded which). It is not recorded whose cells these are; they may come from a transplant donor.

This clonotype has a handful of counts. The chain combines TRBV6-5 with TRBJ1-3; D is uncertain. CDR1 is MNHEY, CDR2 SVGAGI, per germline. This CDR3 has 15 residues. Trimming stripped 6 bases from V and 4 bases from J, with 16 bases between. The CDR3 loop is CASSISRVRGNTIYF. As DNA, the CDR3 is TGTGCCAGCAGCATCAGTAGGGTTAGGGGAAACACCATATATTTT.

This sequence joins TRBV20-1 and TRBJ1-4; tentatively, D is TRBD1 (6 bases). The CDR3 runs 14 residues. CDR1 DFQATT and CDR2 SNEGSKA come from the germline V gene (reference sequence). The V end lost 0 bases, the J end lost 3 bases, and 8 bases lay between the germline ends. The CDR3 nucleotides read TGCAGTGCTAGAGAAGGGGGTTCTAATGAAAAACTGTTTTTT. Its translation: CSAREGGSNEKLFF.

The J gene is TRBJ2-7, the V gene TRBV4-1; no reliable D call. V was cut by 1 base and J by 0 bases, with 7 bases left in between. CDR3 size: 14 residues. Germline values: CDR1 MGHRA, CDR2 YSYEKL. CDR3 in amino acids: CASSQAPTSYEQYF. DNA for the CDR3: TGCGCCAGCAGCCAAGCCCCGACCTCCTACGAGCAGTACTTC.

The rearrangement joins TRBV29-1 to TRBJ1-2; D not resolved. Trimming took 4 bases from V and 4 from J, leaving 4 bases between them. The CDR3 has 10 amino acids. Germline V gene data show CDR1 as SQVTM and CDR2 as ANQGSEA. The CDR3 nucleotides read TGCAGCGTTGTGGTCTATGGCTACACCTTC. It is translated as CSVVVYGYTF.

This clonotype was seen only a few times. V is TRBV25-1 and J is TRBJ1-1, with TRBD1 matching 7 bases. From germline, CDR1 is MGHDK and CDR2 SYGVNS. J was trimmed by 3 bases and V by 4 bases; bases with no gene match: 8. This CDR3 has 15 residues. The CDR3, as DNA: TGTGCCAGCAGTGCCAGGGGGGGGAAAGACACTGAAGCTTTCTTT. It translates to CASSARGGKDTEAFF.

J is TRBJ1-5 and V is TRBV27; no clear D. Germline-derived CDR1 and CDR2 are MNHEY and SMNVEV (reference sequence). The V gene lost 3 bases and the J gene lost 1 base, with 7 bases spanning the gap. CDR3 size: 14 residues. CDR3 protein: CASSFRLSNQPQHF. In DNA, the CDR3 is TGTGCCAGCAGTTTCCGGTTGAGCAATCAGCCCCAGCATTTT.

This clonotype was seen just once. This sequence joins TRBV4-3 and TRBJ1-3; D gene unclear. V lost 0 bases to trimming and J lost 0 bases, with 6 bases between them. The length of the CDR3 is 15 residues. The germline CDR1 and CDR2 sequences are LGHNA and YSLEER. CDR3 bases: TGCGCCAGCAGCCAAGATCCCCTCTCTGGAAACACCATATATTTT. This translates into CASSQDPLSGNTIYF.

The rearrangement uses TRBV28 and TRBJ2-7; 10 nucleotides match TRBD2. CDR1 and CDR2 from the germline V gene are MDHEN and SYDVKM. Trimming removed 3 bases from V and 1 base from J; junction bases left unmatched: 3. The CDR3 is 15 residues long. The CDR3 is CASSFLAGDSYEQYF. CDR3 nucleotides: TGTGCCAGCAGTTTCCTAGCGGGAGATTCCTACGAGCAGTACTTC.

J is TRBJ1-2 and V is TRBV4-2; D possibly corresponds to TRBD1 (6 bases). This CDR3 has 13 residues. Germline assignment: CDR1 LGHNA and CDR2 YNFKEQ. Trimming removed 4 bases from V and 4 bases from J, with 10 bases in between. The CDR3 here is CASSRTELYGYTF. In nucleotides, the CDR3 is TGTGCCAGCAGCCGGACAGAGCTCTATGGCTACACCTTC.

V usage is TRBV5-1 and J usage is TRBJ2-5, with no clear D. Per the germline V gene, CDR1 is SGHRS and CDR2 is YFSETQ. The V and J ends lost 4 bases and 2 bases respectively, with 18 bases between them. The CDR3 has 16 amino acids. The CDR3 bases are TGCGCCAGCAGCAGAGACCGTAATGGGGATCAAGAGACCCAGTACTTC. Its protein product is CASSRDRNGDQETQYF.

The gene calls are TRBV10-3 and TRBJ1-1; the D gene is possibly TRBD1 (6 bases). The ends were cut back, 3 bases at V and 5 bases at J, with 16 bases in the middle. This CDR3 has 15 residues. CDR1 ENHRY and CDR2 SYGVKD come from the germline V gene. The CDR3 DNA reads TGTGCCATCAGTGAATCAACAGGGAGATTAACTGAAGCTTTCTTT. Encoded protein: CAISESTGRLTEAFF.

This chain joins TRBV5-1 and TRBJ1-4; tentative D call: TRBD1 (5 bases). The CDR3 extends over 15 amino acids. V lost 3 bases to trimming and J lost 3 bases, with 12 bases between them. CDR1 and CDR2 (germline): SGHRS, YFSETQ. CDR3 protein: CASSSPGLSNEKLFF. Here the CDR3 DNA reads TGCGCCAGCAGCTCACCGGGACTATCTAATGAAAAACTGTTTTTT.

The V and J genes are TRBV5-1 and TRBJ2-1; 10 bases line up with TRBD2. CDR1 is SGHRS and CDR2 is YFSETQ in the germline V gene. The J segment lost 8 bases and the V segment lost 2 bases, leaving 10 bases of the junction unmatched. The CDR3 loop spans 16 amino acids. In nucleotides, the CDR3 is TGCGCCAGCAGCTTAACTAGCGGGATCTCGGCCTATGAGCAGTTCTTC. This codes for CASSLTSGISAYEQFF.

The rearrangement joins TRBV28 to TRBJ2-3; 7 nucleotides match TRBD2. This CDR3 contains 16 residues. V lost 5 bases to trimming and J lost 5 bases; unmatched junction nucleotides: 13. Germline CDR1 reads MDHEN; CDR2 reads SYDVKM. CDR3 bases: TGTGCCAGCAGTCAAAACGAGGGAGGGCCTATAGATACGCAGTATTTT. It yields the protein CASSQNEGGPIDTQYF.

The chain carries TRBV29-1 and TRBJ1-1; no reliable D call. Trimming stripped 4 bases from V and 0 bases from J, with 9 bases between. The germline CDR1 and CDR2 sequences are SQVTM and ANQGSEA. There are 13 residues in the CDR3. The CDR3 DNA reads as TGCAGCGTTGTCGGGTACATGAACACTGAAGCTTTCTTT. This gives the protein CSVVGYMNTEAFF. Variable domain in full (rest from reference TRBV29-1 and TRBJ1-1): SAVISQKPSRDICQRGTSLTIQCQVDSQVTMMFWYRQQPGQSLTLIATANQGSEATYESGFVIDKFPISRPNLTFSTLTVSNMSPEDSSIYLCSVVGYMNTEAFFGQGTRLTVV.

This clonotype was counted between two and nine times. V usage is TRBV4-1 and J usage is TRBJ1-1; no reliable D call. Germline values: CDR1 MGHRA, CDR2 YSYEKL. CDR3 size: 15 residues. Between the trimmed V and J ends, which lost 4 bases and 3 bases, there was a span of 15 bases. CDR3 residues: CASSLRGAKDTEAFF. The CDR3, as DNA: TGCGCCAGCAGCCTACGTGGAGCAAAGGACACTGAAGCTTTCTTT.

This clonotype was seen more than once but under ten times. The V gene is TRBV7-3, the J gene TRBJ1-2; 9 nucleotides agree with TRBD1. Germline-derived CDR1 and CDR2 are SGHTA and FQGTGA. The CDR3 loop spans 15 amino acids. Trimming took 5 bases from V and 6 from J; bases not matched to a gene: 10. CDR3 region: CASSPSGTGMNGYTF. In nucleotides, the CDR3 is TGTGCCAGCAGCCCGTCCGGGACAGGGATGAATGGCTACACCTTC. The variable domain in full, with the rest retrieved from reference TRBV7-3 and TRBJ1-2, is GAGVSQTPSNKVTEKGKYVELRCDPISGHTALYWYRQSLGQGPEFLIYFQGTGAADDSGLPNDRFFAVRPEGSVSTLKIQRTERGDSAVYLCASSPSGTGMNGYTFGSGTRLTVV.

The chain is built from TRBV12-3 or TRBV12-4 and TRBJ1-5; possibly TRBD1 for D (6 bases). The V end lost 2 bases, the J end lost 4 bases, and 12 bases lay between the germline ends. This CDR3 has 15 residues. CDR3 loop: CASSLPSGANQPQHF. CDR3 bases: TGTGCCAGCAGTTTACCTTCAGGGGCGAATCAGCCCCAGCATTTT.

The chain employs TRBV11-2 and TRBJ1-2, with TRBD1 matching over 7 bases. Unmatched junction bases numbered 8, after V lost 3 bases and J lost 7 bases. This CDR3 has 14 amino acids. In germline, CDR1 is SGHAT, CDR2 FQNNGV. CDR3 sequence: CASSLVTGTAGYTF. In DNA form, the CDR3 reads TGTGCCAGCAGCTTGGTGACAGGGACTGCTGGCTACACCTTC.

The J gene is TRBJ2-7, the V gene TRBV3-1; D is undetermined. This CDR3 contains 11 residues. The V end was cut by 1 base, the J end by 6 bases, with 4 bases between. Germline-derived CDR1 and CDR2 are LGHDT and YNNKEL (reference sequence). The CDR3 region has the DNA TGTGCCAGCAGCCAAGCCAGCGAGCAGTACTTC. Translating gives CASSQASEQYF.

The sample holds a few counts of this clonotype. J is TRBJ1-1 and V is TRBV7-3; no firm D call. Trimming shortened V by 2 bases and J by 8 bases, and 12 bases separated the two germline ends. The length of the CDR3 is 13 residues. The germline V gene has CDR1 SGHTA and CDR2 FQGTGA. The CDR3 bases are TGTGCCAGCAGCTTATGGGGTCCCTCGGAAGCTTTCTTT. Its translation is CASSLWGPSEAFF.